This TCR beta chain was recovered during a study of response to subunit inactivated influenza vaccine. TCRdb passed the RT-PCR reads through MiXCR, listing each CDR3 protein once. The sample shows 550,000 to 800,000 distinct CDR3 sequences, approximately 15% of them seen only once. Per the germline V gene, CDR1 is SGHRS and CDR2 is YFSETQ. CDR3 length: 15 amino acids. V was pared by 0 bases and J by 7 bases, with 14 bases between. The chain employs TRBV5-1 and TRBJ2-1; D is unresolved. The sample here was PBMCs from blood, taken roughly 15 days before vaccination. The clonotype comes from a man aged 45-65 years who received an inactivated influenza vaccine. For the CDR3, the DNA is TGCGCCAGCAGCTTGGACAATAAGGTGGCTAATGAGCAGTTCTTC. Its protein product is CASSLDNKVANEQFF.